Each of the 8 T cell receptor beta chains below was sequenced from the same sample in a study of T cells in severe cutaneous drug reactions. Carbamazepine had induced Stevens-Johnson syndrome or toxic epidermal necrolysis in the sequenced donors. The iRepertoire multiplex PCR system with TCR subtype-specific primers built both bulk and single-cell libraries. TCRdb reprocessed the multiplex PCR reads, with one entry per CDR3 protein and no DNA. The data show a few thousand distinct CDR3 sequences, and the top ten clones hold around 80%. Sequencing input: PBMCs. The receptors derive from a human donor with Stevens-Johnson syndrome, a severe cutaneous drug reaction.

V is TRBV7-9 and J is TRBJ1-4. The CDR3 is made up of 18 amino acids. Germline V gives CDR1 SEHNR, CDR2 FQNEAQ (reference sequence). The CDR3 spells CASSLTKKFRRGNEKLFF.

The chain carries TRBV18 and TRBJ2-5. The CDR3 spans 12 residues. The germline CDR1 and CDR2 sequences are KGHSH and LQKENI. CDR3 protein: CASSPDEETQYF. The variable domain in full, completed from reference TRBV18 and TRBJ2-5, reads NAGVMQNPRHLVRRRGQEARLRCSPMKGHSHVYWYRQLPEEGLKFMVYLQKENIIDESGMPKERFSAEFPKEGPSILRIQQVVRGDSAAYFCASSPDEETQYFGPGTRLLVL.

The chain couples TRBV3-1 to TRBJ1-6. Germline CDR1 LGHDT, CDR2 YNNKEL (reference sequence). There are 17 residues in the CDR3. The CDR3 here is CASSQVSGEGIGSPLHF.

The gene calls are TRBV28 and TRBJ2-5. CDR3 length: 11 residues. Germline loops: CDR1 MDHEN, CDR2 SYDVKM. The CDR3 protein is CASSSLGAQYF.

The chain joins TRBV28 to TRBJ1-3. In germline, CDR1 is MDHEN, CDR2 SYDVKM. The CDR3 has 14 residues. CDR3 protein: CASSTGHSGNTIYF. The full variable domain, with the rest looked up from reference TRBV28 and TRBJ1-3, is DVKVTQSSRYLVKRTGEKVFLECVQDMDHENMFWYRQDPGLGLRLIYFSYDVKMKEKGDIPEGYSVSREKKERFSLILESASTNQTSMYLCASSTGHSGNTIYFGEGSWLTVV.

The CDR3 spells CASSLEGFSVHEQFF. The chain links TRBV7-2 to TRBJ2-1. The CDR3 spans 15 residues. In germline, CDR1 is SGHTA, CDR2 FQGNSA.

Its frequency marks this clonotype as medium-sized. The chain joins TRBV6-4 to TRBJ1-2; TCRdb's D call of TRBD1 is untestable without DNA. This CDR3 is built from 15 residues. Looked up from germline, CDR1 is MRHNA and CDR2 is SNTAGT. The CDR3 spells CASSDSETGADGYTF.

This clonotype is identified as medium-sized (0.01 to 0.1%) from frequency. V is TRBV30 and J is TRBJ2-7. The CDR3 runs 12 residues. Germline V gene lookup returns CDR1 GTSNPN and CDR2 SVGIG (reference sequence). This CDR3 reads CAWDRDSSEQYF.